This TCR beta chain was profiled in a study of graft-versus-host responses after intestinal transplantation. Profiling relied on immunoSEQ multiplex PCR, and the TCRdb table lists in-frame clones only, not all of them. The sample comprises more than 50,000 clones, around 90% of which are singletons, and approximately 1.7% rests with the top ten. Intraepithelial lymphocytes and lamina propria lymphocytes were released through processing of graft tissue. This TCR was sampled from a human patient who received an intestinal transplant, so some T cells may come from the graft donor. Here the sequenced sample was ileum tissue, taken 350 to 400 days after transplant.

CDR3: CASSIGRQTIHGYTF. In nucleotides, the CDR3 is TGTGCCAGTAGTATAGGTCGGCAAACTATCCACGGCTACACCTTC. This rearrangement joins TRBV19 to TRBJ1-2; D is ambiguous. The CDR3 length is 15 residues. Trimming took 1 base from V and 8 from J, leaving 17 bases between them. Germline CDR1 reads LNHDA; CDR2 reads SQIVND (reference sequence).